These T cell receptor beta chains were read from a single sample in a study of radiation and T cells in renal cell carcinoma. Measured with immunoSEQ multiplex PCR; TCRdb has only the in-frame clones, and not every one. Of tens of thousands of clones in the sample, around four fifths were seen once. The sample was blood, taken from a patient whose treatment included radiotherapy and nephrectomy. These receptors originate from a man aged 50 or older with renal cell carcinoma. CDR3s include the opening cysteine and the closing phenylalanine or tryptophan. A D gene is named only where the DNA matches it firmly. Some rows mark clone size as missing; the rest say once, few, many or name a class of expanded clone.

>TRBJ2-7|TRBV21-1|NA|NA
TGTGCCAGCAGCTCCCCGAGGGAGGGGAGTACCTACGAGCAGTACTTC
CASSSPREGSTYEQYF
>TRBJ2-7|TRBV18|NA|NA
TGTGCCAGCTCACTTCTAGAGTACGAGCAGTACTTC
CASSLLEYEQYF
>TRBJ1-2|TRBV27|NA|TRBD1
TGTGCCAGCAGTTTAGGAGGACAGGGCGGCTATGGCTACACCTTC
CASSLGGQGGYGYTF
>TRBJ2-1|TRBV2|NA|NA
TGTGCCAGTCGGAGGGCCCTGTACAATGAGCAGTTCTTC
CASRRALYNEQFF
>TRBJ1-3|TRBV18|NA|NA
TGTGCCAGCTCAATGGGACGCCACTCTGGAAACACCATATATTTT
CASSMGRHSGNTIYF
>TRBJ1-5|TRBV27|NA|NA
TGTGCCAGCAGGGTGGGGGCCTCAGATCAGCCCCAGCATTTT
CASRVGASDQPQHF
>TRBJ1-3|TRBV7-2|NA|NA
TGTGCCAGCAAGAACTTCTCTGGAAACACCATATATTTT
CASKNFSGNTIYF
>TRBJ1-4|TRBV6-5|NA|TRBD1
TGTGCCAGCAGCGGACAGGCGAATGAAAAACTGTTTTTT
CASSGQANEKLFF
>TRBJ1-5|TRBV11-2|NA|TRBD1
TGTGCCAGCAGCTCCAGTCAGGGGGCCGGGCCCCAGCATTTT
CASSSSQGAGPQHF
>TRBJ2-2|TRBV28|NA|TRBD1
TGTGCCAGCAGTGCGGACAGGGTAGGCACCGGGGAGCTGTTTTTT
CASSADRVGTGELFF
>TRBJ2-7|TRBV2|NA|NA
TGTGCCAGCAGTGTCGGCTACGAGCAGTACTTC
CASSVGYEQYF
>TRBJ2-7|TRBV7-8|NA|TRBD2
TGTGCCAGCAGCAAGGACGCGGAGAGCGGGAGCTCCTACGAGCAGTACTTC
CASSKDAESGSSYEQYF
>TRBJ2-1|TRBV18|NA|TRBD2
TGTGCCAGCTCACCACCTAGCGGGGCTCCCGGCGATGAGCAGTTCTTC
CASSPPSGAPGDEQFF
>TRBJ1-1|TRBV18|few|NA
TGTGCCAGCTCACCATCGGAGAACACTGAAGCTTTCTTT
CASSPSENTEAFF
>TRBJ1-5|TRBV2|NA|TRBD1
TGTGCCAGCAGTTTATTGGGACAGGGCAATCAGCCCCAGCATTTT
CASSLLGQGNQPQHF
>TRBJ2-4|TRBV5-1|NA|TRBD1
TGCGCCAGCCGAGCTTACCCTGAGACGGGACAGGGTCGAAACATTCAGTACTTC
CASRAYPETGQGRNIQYF
>TRBJ2-1|TRBV9|NA|TRBD2
TGTGCCAGCAGCGAGGGACTAGCAGGTGAGCAGTTCTTC
CASSEGLAGEQFF
>TRBJ2-7|TRBV6-5|NA|TRBD2
TGTGCCAGCGGGGTGGGAGGGAGTATCCCCTACGAGCAGTACTTC
CASGVGGSIPYEQYF
>TRBJ1-5|TRBV2|NA|NA
TGTGCCAGCAGCAATAACAGGGATAATCAGCCCCAGCATTTT
CASSNNRDNQPQHF
>TRBJ2-1|TRBV4-1|NA|NA
TGCGCCAGCAGCCAAGAGTTAATGAGGAGGGTCGGACACAATGAGCAGTTCTTC
CASSQELMRRVGHNEQFF
>TRBJ2-7|TRBV4-2|NA|NA
TGTGCCAGCAGCCGGGGGGCAGGGTCGGAGCAGTACTTC
CASSRGAGSEQYF
>TRBJ2-1|TRBV18|NA|TRBD1
TGTGCCAGCTCACCACAGACGGGACAGGTCTCGAGCAATGAGCAGTTCTTC
CASSPQTGQVSSNEQFF
>TRBJ2-7|TRBV5-1|NA|NA
TGCGCCAGCAGCCTAACCGGACAGTCTTACGCCTACGAGCAGTACTTC
CASSLTGQSYAYEQYF
>TRBJ2-7|TRBV7-9|NA|NA
TGTGCCAGCAGCTTAGATAGCAGGGGCCCCTACGAGCAGTACTTC
CASSLDSRGPYEQYF
>TRBJ1-5|TRBV19|NA|NA
TGTGCCAGTAGTATTTCGTCTCAGCCCCAGCATTTT
CASSISSQPQHF
>TRBJ2-2|TRBV7-2|NA|NA
TGTGCCAGCACCCCGTTTTCGGGGGCAGTAACCGGGGAGCTGTTTTTT
CASTPFSGAVTGELFF
>TRBJ2-3|TRBV2|NA|NA
TGTGCCAGCAGTGACTACCCTCGAGTGTATTTT
CASSDYPRVYF
>TRBJ1-1|TRBV29-1|NA|NA
TGCAGCGTCCATGGGACAAGCCAACCGAACACTGAAGCTTTCTTT
CSVHGTSQPNTEAFF
>TRBJ1-2|TRBV23-1|NA|NA
TGCGCCAGCAGTCAATCGGGGGCAGCTGGTAACTATGGCTACACCTTC
CASSQSGAAGNYGYTF
>TRBJ2-2|TRBV2|once|TRBD2
TGTGCCAGCAGACCCGGTAGCGGGGGGGCCGTCACCGGGGAGCTGTTTTTT
CASRPGSGGAVTGELFF
>TRBJ2-7|TRBV2|NA|TRBD1
TGTGCCAGCAGTGGAAGGGACAGTAGAGTCCACGAGCAGTACTTC
CASSGRDSRVHEQYF